This record looks at one T cell receptor (beta chain) sequence and its context. The protocol was immunoSEQ multiplex PCR, while the TCRdb copy is restricted to in-frame clones and leaves out a portion. The sample has 500,000 to 850,000 clones, over 75% seen once; the top ten hold 0.009% to 0.0095%. The sample comes from a study of shared T cell receptors in the human thymus. Per the germline V gene, CDR1 is MDHEN and CDR2 is SYDVKM. Unmatched junction bases numbered 6, after V lost 4 bases and J lost 4 bases. The CDR3 consists of 16 residues. The same data also went into a second study, on human thymus T cells. Per that paper: Corrective surgery for congenital heart defects was being performed on the healthy Finnish infants who served as donors.

The receptor was derived from a boy under two years old with a congenital heart defect. The sequenced material came from thymocytes. The chain has TRBV28 and TRBJ2-1, with 11 nucleotides matching TRBD2. The CDR3, as DNA: TGTGCCAGCAGTTCCCCCGGGACTAGCGGATACAATGAGCAGTTCTTC. This sequence encodes CASSSPGTSGYNEQFF.